One and the same sample provided the 17 T cell receptor beta chains below, sequenced in a study of OX40 agonist ivuxolimab in advanced cancers. Produced via immunoSEQ multiplex PCR; TCRdb's table is partial and in-frame only. This table holds tens of thousands of clones, about 80% found once. The source material was CD4+ or CD8+ T cells sorted from blood, sampled in a trial of the OX40 agonist ivuxolimab. The receptors were sampled from an adult with an advanced solid tumor such as melanoma, head and neck, liver or kidney cancer.

The chain couples TRBV18 to TRBJ1-2; possible D gene TRBD1, 5 bases. The CDR3 length is 16 residues. Germline CDR1 and CDR2: KGHSH and LQKENI. V was trimmed by 3 bases and J by 8 bases, leaving 22 bases between them. The CDR3 DNA follows: TGTGCCAGCTCACCCTACCAGGGAGGCCCCTCGTCAGGCTACACCTTC. Residues: CASSPYQGGPSSGYTF.

The V and J genes are TRBV27 and TRBJ1-2; D gene unclear. The germline gives CDR1 MNHEY, CDR2 SMNVEV (reference sequence). The length of the CDR3 is 15 residues. Deletions cut 2 bases from V and 4 bases from J, with 14 bases between. In DNA, the CDR3 is TGTGCCAGCAGTTTAGGGCCTCCAAGGAGCTATGGCTACACCTTC. Translated: CASSLGPPRSYGYTF.

The rearrangement joins TRBV7-9 to TRBJ1-1, with D uncertain. CDR1 and CDR2 (germline): SEHNR, FQNEAQ (reference sequence). With 0 bases removed from V and 4 bases from J, the gap between germline ends came to 6 bases. CDR3 size: 13 residues. The CDR3 DNA reads as TGTGCCAGCAGCTTAGCGTGGGGCACTGAAGCTTTCTTT. It codes for CASSLAWGTEAFF.

CDR3 residues: CASSLGGGFGYEQYF. The CDR3, as DNA: TGTGCCAGCAGCTTGGGCGGAGGATTTGGGTACGAGCAGTACTTC. This rearrangement joins TRBV5-4 to TRBJ2-7; tentatively, D is TRBD2 (5 bases). CDR1 and CDR2 from the germline V gene are SGHNT and YYREEE (reference sequence). The CDR3 extends over 15 amino acids. Trimming removed 0 bases from V and 4 bases from J, with 14 bases in between.

The chain has TRBV12-5 and TRBJ2-1; 7 bases are shared with TRBD2. The CDR3 runs to 16 residues. V shed 10 bases and J 2 bases; nucleotides not matched to a gene: 14. The germline CDR1 and CDR2 sequences are LGHNT and FRNRAP. DNA of the CDR3: TGTGCTACCGGGACTACCGGAGCTAGGGCCTACAATGAGCAGTTCTTC. Its protein product is CATGTTGARAYNEQFF.

J is TRBJ1-1 and V is TRBV6-6, with D maybe TRBD1 (5 bases). This CDR3 contains 14 residues. From germline, CDR1 is MNHNY and CDR2 SVGAGI (reference sequence). Trimming pared 0 bases from V and 6 bases from J, leaving 11 bases between. CDR3 loop: CASSYSREVAEAFF. CDR3 in DNA: TGTGCCAGCAGTTACTCCAGGGAAGTAGCTGAAGCTTTCTTT.

The chain is built from TRBV19 and TRBJ1-5; 10 bases map to TRBD1. CDR3 length: 16 residues. Per the germline V gene, CDR1 is LNHDA and CDR2 is SQIVND (reference sequence). V dropped 5 bases and J dropped 1; count of bases not matched to a gene: 5. CDR3 in amino acids: CASSFRTGGSNQPQHF. For the CDR3, the DNA is TGTGCCAGTAGTTTTAGGACAGGGGGAAGCAATCAGCCCCAGCATTTT.

The chain carries TRBV15 and TRBJ1-1; 8 bases line up with TRBD1. Germline CDR1 LNHNV, CDR2 YYDKDF (reference sequence). CDR3 length: 18 residues. V dropped 4 bases and J dropped 2; count of bases not matched to a gene: 15. CDR3 in amino acids: CATSKSPVDRGRNTEAFF. In DNA form, the CDR3 reads TGTGCCACCAGCAAGAGCCCGGTAGACAGGGGCCGTAACACTGAAGCTTTCTTT. Full variable domain (missing parts from reference TRBV15 and TRBJ1-1): DAMVIQNPRYQVTQFGKPVTLSCSQTLNHNVMYWYQQKSSQAPKLLFHYYDKDFNNEADTPDNFQSRRPNTSFCFLDIRSPGLGDTAMYLCATSKSPVDRGRNTEAFFGQGTRLTVV.

The chain carries TRBV7-2 and TRBJ2-1; 9 bases are a match to TRBD2. The germline V gene has CDR1 SGHTA and CDR2 FQGNSA. V lost 2 bases, J lost 3 bases, and 5 bases stayed unmatched. The CDR3 has 16 amino acids. The CDR3 here is CASSLSRLAVYNEQFF. In DNA form, the CDR3 reads TGTGCCAGCAGCTTATCTAGACTAGCGGTCTACAATGAGCAGTTCTTC.

This clone has only a few counts. The chain links TRBV18 to TRBJ2-2; no reliable D call. The CDR3 contains 15 residues. Deletions cut 3 bases from V and 3 bases from J, with 11 bases between. Germline-derived CDR1 and CDR2 are KGHSH and LQKENI. CDR3 residues: CASSPRLMDTGELFF. The CDR3 DNA is TGTGCCAGCTCACCTCGGCTGATGGACACCGGGGAGCTGTTTTTT.

This clone appeared a single time. V and J are TRBV29-1 and TRBJ2-5; 7 nucleotides line up with TRBD1. The CDR3 is 15 amino acids. The germline CDR1 and CDR2 sequences are SQVTM and ANQGSEA. J lost 2 bases, V lost 6 bases, and 12 bases had no gene match. This CDR3 reads CSVKLNPGQQETQYF. CDR3 DNA sequence: TGCAGCGTGAAGCTGAACCCGGGACAGCAAGAGACCCAGTACTTC.

This CDR3 is CASSSSPGTVVTGELFF. CDR3 bases: TGTGCCAGTAGTTCATCTCCCGGGACAGTAGTAACCGGGGAGCTGTTTTTT. V and J are TRBV19 and TRBJ2-2; the match to TRBD1 covers 7 bases. Per germline, CDR1 LNHDA and CDR2 SQIVND (reference sequence). The CDR3 has 17 amino acids. V was pared by 5 bases and J by 5 bases, with 14 bases of the junction left unmatched.

The chain recombines TRBV29-1 with TRBJ1-1; D unclear. The CDR3 loop spans 14 amino acids. Germline V gene sequence: CDR1 SQVTM, CDR2 ANQGSEA. V lost 6 bases to trimming and J lost 0 bases, with 14 bases between them. The CDR3 sequence: CSVLRRGMNTEAFF. The DNA for the CDR3 is TGCAGCGTCCTAAGACGAGGCATGAACACTGAAGCTTTCTTT.

J is TRBJ2-1 and V is TRBV10-3; no reliable D call. The germline V gene has CDR1 ENHRY and CDR2 SYGVKD. The V end was cut by 7 bases, the J end by 7 bases, with 8 bases between. The CDR3 runs to 11 residues. CDR3 in amino acids: CAIKEANEQFF. Written as DNA, the CDR3 is TGTGCCATCAAGGAAGCGAATGAGCAGTTCTTC.

The sample holds a few counts of this clone. The chain carries TRBV6-7 and TRBJ1-1; D not resolved. TRBV6-7 is noted as an ORF with a role that remains uncertain. V lost 6 bases to trimming and J lost 5 bases, with 4 bases between them. This CDR3 has 10 residues. In DNA, the CDR3 is TGTGCCAGCAGCGGGACTGAAGCTTTCTTT. As protein: CASSGTEAFF.

This chain uses TRBV19 with TRBJ2-1; TRBD2 agrees at 7 bases. V dropped 1 base and J dropped 4; count of bases not matched to a gene: 7. CDR1 is LNHDA, CDR2 SQIVND, per germline (reference sequence). The CDR3 spans 16 residues. This CDR3 is CASSIGAGVGYNEQFF. The CDR3 DNA follows: TGTGCCAGTAGTATAGGCGCGGGAGTCGGTTACAATGAGCAGTTCTTC.

The chain couples TRBV11-3 to TRBJ2-5, with D perhaps TRBD2 (6 bases). Germline CDR1 is SGHNT and CDR2 is YENEEA. The CDR3 consists of 14 residues. Trimming cost V 2 bases and J 4 bases, with 11 bases left between them. CDR3 nucleotide sequence: TGTGCCAGCAGCTTAACGGCTAGCGTAGAGACCCAGTACTTC. Translating it yields CASSLTASVETQYF.